The rows below give T cell receptor beta chains drawn from one sample of a study of beta chain features in type 1 diabetes. Assay used: immunoSEQ multiplex PCR; TCRdb lists only in-frame clones, some missing. The table includes about 180,000 clones, 7% to 9% detected once. The source material was central memory CD4+ T cells from blood. These receptors were obtained from a man aged 18 to 35 with type 1 diabetes. Both conserved end residues are trimmed from each CDR3.

CDR3 protein	V gene	J gene
ASRGDRGSYEQY	TRBV11-2	TRBJ2-7
ASRRERGTDTQY	TRBV5-4	TRBJ2-3
AGQEDYNSPLH	TRBV2	TRBJ1-6
ASALGTGQETQY	TRBV5-1	TRBJ2-5
ASSPNTGDGQPQH	TRBV28	TRBJ1-5
ASSLTGGLAGDTQY	TRBV4-3	TRBJ2-3
ASSRIAGATEETQY	TRBV7-8	TRBJ2-5
ASSARLESTDTQY	TRBV7-9	TRBJ2-3
ASSPRTGRYDQF	TRBV9	TRBJ2-1
ASSLDVSGWSAQY	TRBV5-1	TRBJ2-5
AWSVRLRGDTQY	TRBV30	TRBJ2-3
ASSHDLAGGYNEQF	TRBV4-3	TRBJ2-1
ASSLLSEETQY	TRBV28	TRBJ2-5
ASSSTSGYEQY	TRBV7-9	TRBJ2-7
ASSQGQGGYIQY	TRBV4-2	TRBJ2-4
ASSPWDSPEAF	TRBV18	TRBJ1-1
ASTEQGFEKLF	TRBV2	TRBJ1-4
ASSLGTGEGYT	TRBV28	TRBJ1-2
ASTGGRGNSYEQY	TRBV2	TRBJ2-7
ASSTSGGANEQF	TRBV9	TRBJ2-1
ASSFNYQETQY	TRBV7-6	TRBJ2-5
ASSPRRGRNFTGELF	TRBV11-2	TRBJ2-2
ATSRDSSGETQY	TRBV15	TRBJ2-5
ASSYFRENEQF	TRBV6-6	TRBJ2-1
ASSTSSVGGELF	TRBV28	TRBJ2-2
ASSFTSGGPDTQY	TRBV5-4	TRBJ2-3
ASSLERGGLETQY	TRBV11-2	TRBJ2-5
ASRFSGKVNEQF	TRBV28	TRBJ2-1
ASSEARTGKNIQY	TRBV2	TRBJ2-4
AWSLGGIGYEQY	TRBV30	TRBJ2-7
ASSPPEAPEAF	TRBV18	TRBJ1-1
ASSLGHFVYEQY	TRBV5-8	TRBJ2-7
ASSFQVGSYGGYT	TRBV28	TRBJ1-2
AWCLQGGNTIY	TRBV30	TRBJ1-3
ASSNPGYSET	TRBV7-2	TRBJ1-2
ASSSPTNRGTKPHGYT	TRBV7-7	TRBJ1-2
ASSPPGQGYYNEQF	TRBV18	TRBJ2-1
ASSPGISTDTQY	TRBV7-9	TRBJ2-3
ATSRESGYNSPLH	TRBV15	TRBJ1-6
ATGGGTQY	TRBV28	TRBJ2-3
ASSSVLYRSTYEQY	TRBV21-1	TRBJ2-7